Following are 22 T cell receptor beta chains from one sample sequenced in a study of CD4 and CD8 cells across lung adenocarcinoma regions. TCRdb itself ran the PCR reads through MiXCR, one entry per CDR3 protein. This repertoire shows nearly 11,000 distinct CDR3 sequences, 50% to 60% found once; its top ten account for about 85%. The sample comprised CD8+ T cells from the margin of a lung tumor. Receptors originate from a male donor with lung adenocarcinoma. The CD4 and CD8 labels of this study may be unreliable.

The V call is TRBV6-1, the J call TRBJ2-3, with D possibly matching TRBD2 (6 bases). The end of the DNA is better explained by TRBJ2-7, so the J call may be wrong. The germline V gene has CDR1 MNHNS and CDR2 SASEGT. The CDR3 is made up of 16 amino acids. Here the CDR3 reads CASGGAGARVRETQYF. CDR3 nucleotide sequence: TGTGCCAGCGGGGGAGCCGGGGCACGTGTCCGGGAGACGCAGTACTTC.

Here the CDR3 DNA reads TGTGCCAGCAGTTTATTTCGGGGAGTCGGCGGCTACACCTTC. Its translation is CASSLFRGVGGYTF. The rearrangement links TRBV27 to TRBJ1-2; the D is unclear. Trimming took 1 base from V and 8 from J, leaving 14 bases between them. The CDR3 is 14 residues long. Germline V CDR1 and CDR2: MNHEY, SMNVEV (reference sequence).

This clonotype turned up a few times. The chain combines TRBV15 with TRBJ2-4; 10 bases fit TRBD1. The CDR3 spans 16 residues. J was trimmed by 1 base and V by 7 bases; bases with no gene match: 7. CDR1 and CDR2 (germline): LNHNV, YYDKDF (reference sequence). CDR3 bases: TGTGCCACCACCAGCGACAGGGGGCCTGCCAAAAACATTCAGTACTTC. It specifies CATTSDRGPAKNIQYF.

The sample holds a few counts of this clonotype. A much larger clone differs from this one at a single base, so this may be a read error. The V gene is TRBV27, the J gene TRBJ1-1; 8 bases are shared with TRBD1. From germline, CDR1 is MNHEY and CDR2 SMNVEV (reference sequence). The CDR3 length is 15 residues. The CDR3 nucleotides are TGTACCAGCAGTACCTGGACAGGGATGGACACTGAAGCTTTCTTT. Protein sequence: CTSSTWTGMDTEAFF.

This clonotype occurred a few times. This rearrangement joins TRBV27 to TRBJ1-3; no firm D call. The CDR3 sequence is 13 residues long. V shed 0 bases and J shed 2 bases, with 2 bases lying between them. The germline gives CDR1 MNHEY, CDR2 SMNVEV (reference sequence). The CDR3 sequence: CASSLSPGNTIYF. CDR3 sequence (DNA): TGTGCCAGCAGTTTATCACCTGGAAACACCATATATTTT.

The CDR3 reads CASSLATGGRSGNTIYF. The CDR3 bases are TGTGCCAGCAGCTTAGCCACAGGGGGCCGCTCTGGAAACACCATATATTTT. The rearrangement links TRBV7-2 to TRBJ1-3; 9 bases match TRBD1. The ends lost 0 bases at V and 0 bases at J; junction bases unmatched: 3. There are 17 residues in the CDR3. The V gene's germline CDR1 is SGHTA and CDR2 FQGNSA.

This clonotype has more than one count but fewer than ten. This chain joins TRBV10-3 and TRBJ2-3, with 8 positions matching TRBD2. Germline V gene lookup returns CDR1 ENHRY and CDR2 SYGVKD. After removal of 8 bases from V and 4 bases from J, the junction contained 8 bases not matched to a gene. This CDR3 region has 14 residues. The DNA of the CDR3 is TGTGCCATCGGGGGAAGCGGGAGCCCAGATACGCAGTATTTT. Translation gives CAIGGSGSPDTQYF.

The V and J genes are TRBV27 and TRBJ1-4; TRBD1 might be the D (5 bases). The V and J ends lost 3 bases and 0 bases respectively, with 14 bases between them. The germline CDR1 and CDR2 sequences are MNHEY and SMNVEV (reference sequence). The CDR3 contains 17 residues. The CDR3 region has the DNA TGTGCCAGCAGTTTCATTGGGGCACCGGCAACTAATGAAAAACTGTTTTTT. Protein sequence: CASSFIGAPATNEKLFF.

The CDR3 DNA reads as TGTGCCAGCAGCTTGGGGCGGGATCGGGAGAATGAGCAGTTCTTC. Translated, it gives CASSLGRDRENEQFF. This chain connects TRBV5-5 to TRBJ2-1; D may be TRBD2 (6 bases). The CDR3 extends over 15 amino acids. Trimming removed 0 bases at V and 7 bases at J, with 14 bases between. Germline assignment: CDR1 SGHKS and CDR2 YYEKEE (reference sequence).

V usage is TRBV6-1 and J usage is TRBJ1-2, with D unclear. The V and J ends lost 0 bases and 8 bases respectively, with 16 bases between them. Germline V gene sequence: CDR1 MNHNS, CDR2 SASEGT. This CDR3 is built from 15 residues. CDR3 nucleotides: TGTGCCAGCAGTGAAGCCCCCGAGGCAGGCGGGGGCTACACCTTC. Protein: CASSEAPEAGGGYTF.

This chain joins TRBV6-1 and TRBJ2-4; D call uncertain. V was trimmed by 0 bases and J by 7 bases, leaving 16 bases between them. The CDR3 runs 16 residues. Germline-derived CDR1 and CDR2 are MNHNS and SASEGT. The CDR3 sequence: CASSEAGPWAKNIQYF. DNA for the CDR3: TGTGCCAGCAGTGAAGCCGGGCCGTGGGCTAAGAACATTCAGTACTTC.

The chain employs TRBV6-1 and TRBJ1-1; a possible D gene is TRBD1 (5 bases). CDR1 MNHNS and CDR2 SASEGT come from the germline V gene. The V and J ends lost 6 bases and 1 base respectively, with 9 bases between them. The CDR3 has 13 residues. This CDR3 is CASSPGQNTEAFF. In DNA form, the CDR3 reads TGTGCCAGCAGCCCCGGACAGAACACTGAAGCTTTCTTT.

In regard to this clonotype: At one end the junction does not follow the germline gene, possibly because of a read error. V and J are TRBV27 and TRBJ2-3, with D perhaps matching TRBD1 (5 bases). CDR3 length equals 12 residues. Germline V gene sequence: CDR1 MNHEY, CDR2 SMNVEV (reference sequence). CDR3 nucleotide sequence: TGTGCCACCAGACAGAGCACAGAGACGCAGTACTTT. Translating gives CATRQSTETQYF.

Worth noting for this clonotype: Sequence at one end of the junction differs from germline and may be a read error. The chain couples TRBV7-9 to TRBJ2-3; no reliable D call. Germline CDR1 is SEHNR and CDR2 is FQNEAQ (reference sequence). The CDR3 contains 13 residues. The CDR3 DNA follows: TGTGCCAGCAGCTTTGGGGTGAAAGAGACCCGGTACTTC. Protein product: CASSFGVKETRYF. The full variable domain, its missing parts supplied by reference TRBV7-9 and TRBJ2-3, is DTGVSQNPRHKITKRGQNVTFRCDPISEHNRLYWYRQTLGQGPEFLTYFQNEAQLEKSRLLSDRFSAERPKGSFSTLEIQRTEQGDSAMYLCASSFGVKETRYFGPGTRLTVL.

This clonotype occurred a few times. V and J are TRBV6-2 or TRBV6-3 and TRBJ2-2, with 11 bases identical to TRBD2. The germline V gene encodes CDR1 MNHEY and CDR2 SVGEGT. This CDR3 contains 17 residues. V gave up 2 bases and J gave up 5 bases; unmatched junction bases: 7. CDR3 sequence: CASSYDLAGGRTGELFF. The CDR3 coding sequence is TGTGCCAGCAGTTACGATTTAGCGGGAGGGCGGACCGGGGAGCTGTTTTTT.

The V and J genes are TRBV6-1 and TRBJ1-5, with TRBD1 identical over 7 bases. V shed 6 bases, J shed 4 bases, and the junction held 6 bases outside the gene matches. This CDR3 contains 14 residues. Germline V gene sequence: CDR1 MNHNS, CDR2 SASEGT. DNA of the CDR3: TGTGCCAGCAGGGCAGGGGGTTTGAATCAGCCCCAGCATTTT. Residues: CASRAGGLNQPQHF.

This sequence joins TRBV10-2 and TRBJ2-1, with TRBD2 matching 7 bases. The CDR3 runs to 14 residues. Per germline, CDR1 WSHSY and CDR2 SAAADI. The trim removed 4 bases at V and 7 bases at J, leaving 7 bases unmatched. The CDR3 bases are TGCGCCAGCAGTGTAGCGGGTTGGGGGAATGAGCAGTTCTTC. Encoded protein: CASSVAGWGNEQFF.

CDR3 DNA: TGTGCCAGCAGCCCGGGACTAGGGATCCAAGAGACCCAGTACTTC. Encoded protein: CASSPGLGIQETQYF. The rearrangement joins TRBV6-1 to TRBJ2-1; 8 bases map to TRBD2. The J call is in doubt because the DNA end fits TRBJ2-5 better. The CDR3 has 15 residues. Germline loops: CDR1 MNHNS, CDR2 SASEGT.

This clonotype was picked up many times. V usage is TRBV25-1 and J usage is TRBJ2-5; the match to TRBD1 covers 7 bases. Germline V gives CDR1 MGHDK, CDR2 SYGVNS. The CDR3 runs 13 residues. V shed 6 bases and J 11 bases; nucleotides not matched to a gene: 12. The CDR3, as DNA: TGTGCCAGCAGGGGGACAGCGAGAATTGAGCAGTACTTC. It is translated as CASRGTARIEQYF.

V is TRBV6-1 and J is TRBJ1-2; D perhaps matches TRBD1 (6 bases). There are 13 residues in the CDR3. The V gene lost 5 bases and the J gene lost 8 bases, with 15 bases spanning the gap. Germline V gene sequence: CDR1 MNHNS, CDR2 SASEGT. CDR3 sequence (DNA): TGTGCCAGCAGTCCTCAGGGGAGTAAGGGCTACACCTTC. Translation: CASSPQGSKGYTF.

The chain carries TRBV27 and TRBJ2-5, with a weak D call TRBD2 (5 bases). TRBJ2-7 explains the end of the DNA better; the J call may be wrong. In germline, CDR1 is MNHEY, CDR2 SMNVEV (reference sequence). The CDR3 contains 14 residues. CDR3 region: CASSGRTSPYEQYF. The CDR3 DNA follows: TGTGCCAGCAGTGGGCGGACTTCCCCCTACGAGCAGTACTTC.

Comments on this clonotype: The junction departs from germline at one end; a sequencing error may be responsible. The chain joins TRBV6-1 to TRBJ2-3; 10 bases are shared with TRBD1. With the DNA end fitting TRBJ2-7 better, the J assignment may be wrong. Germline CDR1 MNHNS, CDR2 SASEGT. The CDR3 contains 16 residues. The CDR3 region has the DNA TGTGCCAGCCGTGAATCGGGGACAGGGGCCAAGGACACGCAGTACTTC. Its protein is CASRESGTGAKDTQYF.